The TCR beta chain under discussion was sequenced for a study of T-cell reconstitution after alpha-beta-depleted transplantation in children. Preparation of the TCRbeta library used unique molecular identifiers. MiXCR, applied by TCRdb to the PCR reads, yields one record per CDR3 protein. The table shows 500,000 to 600,000 distinct CDR3 sequences, with 27% occurring only once. Germline V CDR1 and CDR2: SEHNR, FQNEAQ (reference sequence). V dropped 1 base and J dropped 5 bases, with 11 bases sitting between them. The CDR3 extends over 14 amino acids. This rearrangement joins TRBV7-9 to TRBJ2-5, with D perhaps matching TRBD2 (5 bases). Material: PBMCs, obtained before TCRalphabeta/CD19-depleted stem cell transplant. The clonotype was recovered from a boy under two years old with Wiskott-Aldrich syndrome, due to receive a stem cell transplant. The CDR3 region is CASSLGGRRETQYF. DNA for the CDR3: TGTGCCAGCAGCTTAGGTGGCAGGAGGGAGACCCAGTACTTC. Full variable domain (outside the CDR3, taken from reference TRBV7-9 and TRBJ2-5): DTGVSQNPRHKITKRGQNVTFRCDPISEHNRLYWYRQTLGQGPEFLTYFQNEAQLEKSRLLSDRFSAERPKGSFSTLEIQRTEQGDSAMYLCASSLGGRRETQYFGPGTRLLVL.